Listed below are T cell receptor beta chains from one sample, sequenced in a study of cytomegalovirus exposure and HLA in healthy donors. The repertoire was sequenced with immunoSEQ multiplex PCR; TCRdb's copy has only in-frame clones and lacks some. This sample carries under 250,000 clones, over 75% of them seen once, and the ten largest clones take approximately 12%. The sample was PBMCs. The receptors derive from a man between 18 and 29 years old in good health and CMV-seropositive. CDR3s include the opening cysteine and the closing phenylalanine or tryptophan. Each record gives: clone size, D gene, V gene, J gene, CDR3 protein, CDR3 DNA. A D gene is named only where the DNA matches it firmly. Rows may omit the clone size; those that give it use once, few, many or a size class.

>-|-|TRBV30|TRBJ2-7
CAWGDLNYEQYF
TGTGCCTGGGGGGACCTAAACTACGAGCAGTACTTC
>-|-|TRBV7-9|TRBJ2-7
CASSPKGPYEQYF
TGTGCCAGCAGCCCCAAGGGCCCCTACGAGCAGTACTTC
>-|-|TRBV4-2|TRBJ2-1
CASSQDLLTETINNEQFF
TGTGCCAGCAGCCAAGATCTTCTGACAGAGACTATAAACAATGAGCAGTTCTTC
>-|TRBD1|TRBV28|TRBJ2-5
CASRPGQGGTQYF
TGTGCCAGCAGACCGGGACAGGGGGGGACCCAGTACTTC
>-|-|TRBV9|TRBJ2-7
CASSVSNRDKQYF
TGTGCCAGCAGCGTATCGAACAGGGATAAGCAGTACTTC
>-|-|TRBV10-3|TRBJ2-2
CAINQQENTGELFF
TGTGCCATCAATCAGCAGGAGAACACCGGGGAGCTGTTTTTT
>-|-|TRBV7-2|TRBJ1-2
CASSPKSVADTF
TGTGCCAGCAGTCCAAAATCGGTGGCGGACACCTTC
>-|-|TRBV7-2|TRBJ1-2
CASSLVGDTANYGYTF
TGTGCCAGCAGCTTAGTCGGGGACACAGCTAACTATGGCTACACCTTC
>-|-|TRBV28|TRBJ2-7
CASSFFDRVYEQYF
TGTGCCAGCAGTTTTTTTGACAGAGTCTACGAGCAGTACTTC
>once|TRBD1|TRBV2|TRBJ1-4
CASSVQGEVEKLFF
TGTGCCAGCAGTGTACAGGGGGAAGTTGAAAAACTGTTTTTT
>-|-|TRBV20-1|TRBJ1-1
CSASITLSAFF
TGCAGTGCTAGCATTACGTTGTCGGCTTTCTTT
>once|TRBD1|TRBV30|TRBJ1-1
CAWRKQGVNTEAFF
TGTGCCTGGAGGAAACAGGGGGTCAACACTGAAGCTTTCTTT
>-|-|TRBV28|TRBJ2-7
CASTPPWGGGSEQYF
TGTGCCAGCACCCCTCCCTGGGGGGGCGGTAGCGAGCAGTACTTC
>once|-|TRBV5-1|TRBJ2-5
CASSLVGSDWETQYF
TGCGCCAGCAGCTTGGTTGGGTCGGATTGGGAGACCCAGTACTTC
>few|-|TRBV21-1|TRBJ1-5
CASSNVSGSEGDQPQHF
TGTGCCAGCAGCAATGTTTCAGGGAGCGAGGGCGATCAGCCCCAGCATTTT
>once|-|TRBV28|TRBJ1-4
CASSFEGATNEKLFF
TGTGCCAGCAGTTTTGAGGGGGCAACTAATGAAAAACTGTTTTTT
>-|-|TRBV14|TRBJ2-1
CASSPLGGRGAEQFF
TGTGCCAGCAGCCCCCTTGGGGGGAGGGGGGCTGAGCAGTTCTTC
>-|-|TRBV19|TRBJ2-7
CASSIGGGEVYEQYF
TGTGCCAGTAGTATCGGCGGTGGGGAAGTCTACGAGCAGTACTTC
>-|-|TRBV4-2|TRBJ1-5
CASSQDPGVDQPQHF
TGTGCCAGCAGCCAAGATCCAGGGGTGGATCAGCCCCAGCATTTT
>-|-|TRBV18|TRBJ2-1
CASSRLSAVYNEQFF
TGTGCCAGCTCGAGGCTGTCGGCAGTATACAATGAGCAGTTCTTC
>-|TRBD1|TRBV6-6|TRBJ2-7
CASRPRPGQGVHEQYF
TGTGCCAGCAGGCCACGCCCGGGACAGGGGGTCCACGAGCAGTACTTC
>-|-|TRBV6-1|TRBJ1-2
CASTLTDLYGYTF
TGTGCCAGCACCTTAACGGACCTCTATGGCTACACCTTC
>-|-|TRBV18|TRBJ1-2
CASSPNNYGYTF
TGTGCCAGCTCACCAAACAACTATGGCTACACCTTC
>-|TRBD2|TRBV4-2|TRBJ2-5
CASSLGEGRVKETQYF
TGTGCCAGCAGTTTGGGGGAGGGCAGGGTAAAGGAGACCCAGTACTTC
>-|TRBD1|TRBV4-2|TRBJ1-3
CASSQPLGQGMSGNTIYF
TGTGCCAGCAGCCAACCCCTAGGACAGGGGATGTCTGGAAACACCATATATTTT
>-|TRBD2|TRBV19|TRBJ2-7
CASSIFSTSASEQYF
TGTGCCAGTAGTATTTTCAGCACTAGCGCCTCCGAGCAGTACTTC
>-|-|TRBV4-3|TRBJ2-6
CASSQEEGSGANVLTF
TGCGCCAGCAGCCAAGAAGAGGGGAGCGGGGCCAACGTCCTGACTTTC
>-|TRBD2|TRBV5-6|TRBJ2-7
CASSPGTTYEQYF
TGTGCCAGCAGCCCCGGGACTACCTACGAGCAGTACTTC
>-|TRBD1|TRBV6-1|TRBJ1-2
CASSHSPGTGTHTF
TGTGCCAGCAGTCACTCTCCCGGGACAGGGACGCACACCTTC
>few|-|TRBV10-3|TRBJ1-1
CAISVEGIGEAFF
TGTGCCATCAGTGTGGAGGGTATCGGTGAAGCTTTCTTT
>-|TRBD2|TRBV5-6|TRBJ2-7
CASSLYGGLRTYEQYF
TGTGCCAGCAGCTTGTACGGGGGGTTGAGAACCTACGAGCAGTACTTC
>-|TRBD1|TRBV2|TRBJ1-5
CASSATGVDQPQHF
TGTGCCAGCAGTGCGACAGGGGTCGATCAGCCCCAGCATTTT
>-|TRBD1|TRBV28|TRBJ1-5
CASSENRGTFQPQHF
TGTGCCAGCAGTGAAAACAGGGGAACTTTTCAGCCCCAGCATTTT
>-|TRBD1|TRBV14|TRBJ2-1
CASSRNRGDNEQFF
TGTGCCAGCAGCCGCAACAGGGGCGACAATGAGCAGTTCTTC
>-|TRBD1|TRBV7-9|TRBJ1-2
CASSPRQGNYGYTF
TGTGCCAGCAGCCCACGACAGGGCAACTATGGCTACACCTTC
>-|-|TRBV11-2|TRBJ2-3
CASSTRDWYTDTQYF
TGTGCCAGCAGCACGCGGGACTGGTACACAGATACGCAGTATTTT
>-|-|TRBV28|TRBJ1-2
CASSSHRNYGYTF
TGTGCCAGCAGTTCGCACAGGAACTATGGCTACACCTTC
>-|-|TRBV5-4|TRBJ1-2
CASSLDKANYGYTF
TGTGCCAGCAGCTTGGATAAAGCTAACTATGGCTACACCTTC
>-|-|TRBV19|TRBJ2-7
CASSFDQGIAYEQYF
TGTGCCAGTAGTTTCGACCAAGGGATAGCCTACGAGCAGTACTTC
>-|-|TRBV2|TRBJ1-2
CASRRDTHNYGYTF
TGTGCCAGCAGGCGGGACACGCATAACTATGGCTACACCTTC
>-|TRBD1|TRBV6-5|TRBJ1-2
CASSYSQGVGYGYTF
TGTGCCAGCAGTTACTCACAGGGGGTCGGCTATGGCTACACCTTC
>-|TRBD2|TRBV5-1|TRBJ2-2
CASSFLAGGSTGELFF
TGCGCCAGCAGCTTTCTAGCGGGAGGGTCTACCGGGGAGCTGTTTTTT
>few|-|TRBV5-6|TRBJ1-1
CASSLIGVNTEAFF
TGTGCCAGCAGCTTGATCGGCGTGAACACTGAAGCTTTCTTT
>-|-|TRBV30|TRBJ1-4
CAWRASWGGGEKLFF
TGTGCCTGGAGAGCCTCGTGGGGAGGTGGCGAAAAACTGTTTTTT
>-|-|TRBV28|TRBJ2-5
CASSPPLQTQYF
TGTGCCAGCAGTCCCCCTTTGCAGACCCAGTACTTC
>-|-|TRBV29-1|TRBJ1-1
CSVEGPNTEAFF
TGCAGCGTTGAGGGGCCTAACACTGAAGCTTTCTTT
>-|TRBD2|TRBV5-6|TRBJ2-3
CASSLGAGGPVHTDTQYF
TGTGCCAGCAGCTTGGGAGCGGGAGGGCCCGTTCACACAGATACGCAGTATTTT
>-|TRBD2|TRBV4-1|TRBJ2-2
CASRATSVTGELFF
TGCGCCAGCAGGGCGACTAGCGTCACCGGGGAGCTGTTTTTT
>few|-|TRBV5-1|TRBJ2-1
CASSLEAGPWDEQFF
TGCGCCAGCAGCTTGGAGGCGGGCCCATGGGATGAGCAGTTCTTC
>-|-|TRBV5-4|TRBJ2-7
CASSVLVGNHEQYF
TGTGCCAGCAGCGTCCTTGTCGGGAACCACGAGCAGTACTTC
>-|-|TRBV29-1|TRBJ1-1
CSVGNTEAFF
TGCAGCGTTGGGAACACTGAAGCTTTCTTT
>once|-|TRBV6-1|TRBJ2-7
CASSFDGSLEQYF
TGTGCCAGCAGTTTCGACGGCTCCTTGGAGCAGTACTTC
>-|-|TRBV5-8|TRBJ1-1
CASSLWENTEAFF
TGTGCCAGCAGCTTGTGGGAGAACACTGAAGCTTTCTTT
>-|-|TRBV6-5|TRBJ1-5
CASTGSRQYQPQHF
TGTGCCAGCACGGGGAGCAGACAATATCAGCCCCAGCATTTT